These T cell receptor beta chains were read from a single sample in a study of shared clonotypes between healthy human individuals. Measured with immunoSEQ multiplex PCR; TCRdb has only the in-frame clones, and not every one. The sample contains some 2,000,000 clones, about 95% of which appear only once. The sequencing sample was made of naive CD8+ T cells sorted from blood. Source of these receptors: a young man in good health. CDR3s include the opening cysteine and the closing phenylalanine or tryptophan. A D gene is named only where the DNA matches it firmly. Not every row has a clone size; where given, it reads once, few, many or a size class.

j_call v_call d_call clone_size cdr3_nt cdr3_aa
TRBJ1-1 TRBV18 NA NA TGTGCCAGCTCACCAAGGCCATGGGACGGAGCAAACACTGAAGCTTTCTTT CASSPRPWDGANTEAFF
TRBJ1-2 TRBV11-2 NA NA TGTGCCAGCAGCTCTCGGACTGATCGTAACTATGGCTACACCTTC CASSSRTDRNYGYTF
TRBJ2-7 TRBV13 NA NA TGTGCCAGCAGCTCCTCCTCCTACGAGCAGTACTTC CASSSSSYEQYF
TRBJ2-2 TRBV6-5 NA NA TGTGCCAGCAGAGAAAGGGGGGGCACCGGGGAGCTGTTTTTT CASRERGGTGELFF
TRBJ2-2 TRBV5-6 TRBD2 NA TGTGCCAGCAGCCCGGCGGGCGGGGGAACCGGGGAGCTGTTTTTT CASSPAGGGTGELFF
TRBJ2-7 TRBV6-5 NA NA TGTGCCAGCAGTCCCCAGGGCCTCTCCTACGAGCAGTACTTC CASSPQGLSYEQYF
TRBJ1-4 TRBV27 NA NA TGTGCCAGCAGTGTCAACGGGGGGCTTCCTAATGAAAAACTGTTTTTT CASSVNGGLPNEKLFF
TRBJ2-1 TRBV4-2 TRBD2 NA TGTGCCAGCAGCCGGGGACTAGCGGGGAATGAGCAGTTCTTC CASSRGLAGNEQFF
TRBJ1-2 TRBV5-5 NA few TGTGCCAGCACCACGCCCCCGGGAGATGGCTACACCTTC CASTTPPGDGYTF
TRBJ2-7 TRBV10-1 TRBD1 NA TGCGCCAGCAGCGAGGGACAGGGGCCCTACGAGCAGTACTTC CASSEGQGPYEQYF
TRBJ2-7 TRBV13 NA NA TGTGCCAGCAGCTGGGAGGAGGCAGGTGAGCAGTACTTC CASSWEEAGEQYF
TRBJ2-2 TRBV7-9 NA NA TGTGCCAGCAGCTTAGCGATGGAGGGTAGAGACACCGGGGAGCTGTTTTTT CASSLAMEGRDTGELFF
TRBJ2-1 TRBV9 TRBD2 NA TGTGCCAGCAGCGCGGGGAGCGGGGGGTACAATGAGCAGTTCTTC CASSAGSGGYNEQFF
TRBJ2-7 TRBV13 NA NA TGTGCCAGCAGTCTACTGGGGGAGCAGTACTTC CASSLLGEQYF
TRBJ2-3 TRBV29-1 TRBD2 NA TGCAGCGTTGAACTCCTAGCGGGTCTCACAGATACGCAGTATTTT CSVELLAGLTDTQYF
TRBJ2-7 TRBV29-1 TRBD2 NA TGCAGCGTGGGGGGGGACGGATGGGAGCAGTACTTC CSVGGDGWEQYF
TRBJ2-2 TRBV11-2 NA once TGTGCCAGCAGCGAAGTGGGGGGCGGGGAGCTGTTTTTT CASSEVGGGELFF
TRBJ1-3 TRBV6-1 NA NA TGTGCCAGCAGTGATTGGGGACATCCGTTTGGAAACACCATATATTTT CASSDWGHPFGNTIYF
TRBJ2-3 TRBV5-4 NA NA TGTGCCAGCAGCTGGGACCGAGACACGCAGTATTTT CASSWDRDTQYF
TRBJ1-2 TRBV27 TRBD1 once TGTGCCAGCAGTTTAGTTGTGAATGTTGACGGGACAGGGGGGGAAGGCTACACCTTC CASSLVVNVDGTGGEGYTF
TRBJ1-2 TRBV5-6 NA NA TGTGCCAGCAGCTCCCTGGTCAGTTTCTATGGCTACACCTTC CASSSLVSFYGYTF
TRBJ2-7 TRBV19 TRBD1 NA TGTGCCTCGGGACAGCTCTACGAGCAGTACTTC CASGQLYEQYF
TRBJ2-2 TRBV7-9 NA NA TGTGCCAGCAGCTGGACTCGCCTCGATCGGGACACCGGGGAGCTGTTTTTT CASSWTRLDRDTGELFF
TRBJ2-1 TRBV9 NA NA TGTGCCAGCAGCGTACGAACCGGGCCGAACTCCTACAATGAGCAGTTCTTC CASSVRTGPNSYNEQFF
TRBJ1-3 TRBV2 NA NA TGTGCCAGCAGTGAAGGACAGCTATGGGCCTCTGGAAACACCATATATTTT CASSEGQLWASGNTIYF
TRBJ2-7 TRBV7-6 TRBD2 NA TGTGCCAGCAGCTTAGGGTCTAGCGGGAGATACGAGCAGTACTTC CASSLGSSGRYEQYF
TRBJ2-7 TRBV5-4 NA NA TGTGCCAGCAGCCCATCAGGAGGGGAATCCTACGAGCAGTACTTC CASSPSGGESYEQYF
TRBJ2-3 TRBV2 TRBD2 NA TGTGCCAGCAGCGTAATACTAGCGGGGGGGCCGGGCGCAGATACGCAGTATTTT CASSVILAGGPGADTQYF
TRBJ2-1 TRBV28 NA NA TGTGCCAGCACAAGGACGGTAGACAATGAGCAGTTCTTC CASTRTVDNEQFF
TRBJ2-5 TRBV6-5 NA NA TGTGCCAGCAGTTACGACCCCAACCTCCAAGAGACCCAGTACTTC CASSYDPNLQETQYF
TRBJ1-2 TRBV28 TRBD1 NA TGTGCCAGCAGCCCGACAGGGTGGGGCTCTGGCTACACCTTC CASSPTGWGSGYTF
TRBJ2-2 TRBV5-6 NA NA TGTGCCAGCAGCTTGGGTCGGAACACCGGGGAGCTGTTTTTT CASSLGRNTGELFF
TRBJ2-3 TRBV28 TRBD2 NA TGTGCCAGCAGTCAATTAGCGGGGGGCACAGATACGCAGTATTTT CASSQLAGGTDTQYF
TRBJ2-7 TRBV11-2 NA NA TGTGCCAGCAGCTTAGGGGCAGGGTCCCACGAGCAGTACTTC CASSLGAGSHEQYF
TRBJ1-2 TRBV5-4 TRBD1 NA TGTGCCAGCAGCTTCCCGACAGGGGGGATCTATGGCTACACCTTC CASSFPTGGIYGYTF
TRBJ1-2 TRBV5-4 NA NA TGTGCCAGCAGCCCCGGGGGGGCGGATGGCTACACCTTC CASSPGGADGYTF
TRBJ1-5 TRBV5-8 TRBD1 once TGTGCCAGCAGCTCATGGACAGGGCCTAGCAATCAGCCCCAGCATTTT CASSSWTGPSNQPQHF
TRBJ1-2 TRBV6-9 TRBD1 once TGTGCCAGCACTGCTCCGGGACAGGGCTATGGCTACACCTTC CASTAPGQGYGYTF
TRBJ2-7 TRBV5-6 TRBD1 NA TGTGCCAGCAGCTTGCGGGACAGCTACTACGAGCAGTACTTC CASSLRDSYYEQYF
TRBJ1-2 TRBV9 NA once TGTGCCAGCAGCGAGGGGGGGACCCTCGGCTACACCTTC CASSEGGTLGYTF
TRBJ2-2 TRBV2 NA few TGTGCCAGCAACGGCGTGGAGCTGTTTTTT CASNGVELFF
TRBJ2-5 TRBV11-2 NA NA TGTGCCAGCAGCTTTCACGGGGCCGAGACCCAGTACTTC CASSFHGAETQYF
TRBJ2-2 TRBV28 NA NA TGTGCCAGCAGTTTGGAGTGGTCCGGGGAGCTGTTTTTT CASSLEWSGELFF
TRBJ1-5 TRBV4-1 TRBD1 NA TGCGCCAGCAGCCGAGGACAGGGCCCCAATCAGCCCCAGCATTTT CASSRGQGPNQPQHF
TRBJ2-7 TRBV15 NA NA TGTGCCACCAGCAGAGAGGGGGGAACCTACGCGCAGTACTTC CATSREGGTYAQYF
TRBJ2-7 TRBV6-6 TRBD2 few TGTGCCAGCACCGGGACTAGCGGTGTATCCGCCTACGAGCAGTACTTC CASTGTSGVSAYEQYF
TRBJ2-5 TRBV2 NA NA TGTGCCAGCAGTTTTGGGACTCATGAGGGAGAGACCCAGTACTTC CASSFGTHEGETQYF
TRBJ1-1 TRBV10-3 NA NA TGTGCCATCACCACCACAGGGCCTACCACTGAAGCTTTCTTT CAITTTGPTTEAFF
TRBJ2-7 TRBV14 NA NA TGTGCCAGCAGCCAGCGTCCTAGCAACCTCGCCTACGAGCAGTACTTC CASSQRPSNLAYEQYF
TRBJ2-1 TRBV6-5 NA once TGTGCCAGCAGTTACGGGCGGGGATACTACAATGAGCAGTTCTTC CASSYGRGYYNEQFF
TRBJ2-7 TRBV6-5 NA NA TGTGCCAGCAGTTACTCGTGGCAGGGGGGGACCTACGAGCAGTACTTC CASSYSWQGGTYEQYF
TRBJ2-3 TRBV19 TRBD2 NA TGTGCCAGTAGTTCACTAGCGGGAAGCACAGATACGCAGTATTTT CASSSLAGSTDTQYF
TRBJ1-4 TRBV20-1 NA NA TGCAGTGTCGGAAATGAAAAACTGTTTTTT CSVGNEKLFF
TRBJ2-1 TRBV5-5 NA NA TGTGCCAGCAGCTTGTCGGACGGTTACCATGAGCAGTTCTTC CASSLSDGYHEQFF
TRBJ2-7 TRBV10-3 NA NA TGTGCCATCAGTGACGGGGGACCTTCCTACGAGCAGTACTTC CAISDGGPSYEQYF
TRBJ2-3 TRBV2 NA NA TGTGCCAGCAGTGAAGTAGCTTTGACAGATACGCAGTATTTT CASSEVALTDTQYF
TRBJ2-1 TRBV21-1 NA NA TGTGCCAGGGGGAGTAACAATGAGCAGTTCTTC CARGSNNEQFF
TRBJ1-1 TRBV5-6 NA NA TGTGCCAGCAGCTTAAGTCAGGGGATGCCTGAAGCTTTCTTT CASSLSQGMPEAFF
TRBJ1-4 TRBV28 NA NA TGTGCCAGCAGAGAATTGGGGGCGGCTAATGAAAAACTGTTTTTT CASRELGAANEKLFF
TRBJ2-7 TRBV4-1 TRBD1 once TGCGCCAGCAGCCAAAATTTCGGGACAGAGGATTCCTACGAGCAGTACTTC CASSQNFGTEDSYEQYF